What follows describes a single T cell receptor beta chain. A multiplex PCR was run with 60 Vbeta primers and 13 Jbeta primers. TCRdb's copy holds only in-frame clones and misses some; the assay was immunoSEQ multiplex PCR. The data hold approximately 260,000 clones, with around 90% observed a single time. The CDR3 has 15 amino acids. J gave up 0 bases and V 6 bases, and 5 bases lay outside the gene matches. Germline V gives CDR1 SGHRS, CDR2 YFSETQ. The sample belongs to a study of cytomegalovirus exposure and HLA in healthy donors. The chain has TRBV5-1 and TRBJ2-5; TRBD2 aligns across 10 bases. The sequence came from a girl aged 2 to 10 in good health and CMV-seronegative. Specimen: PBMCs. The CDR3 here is CASTLGLADQETQYF. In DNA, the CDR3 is TGCGCCAGCACACTTGGACTAGCGGACCAAGAGACCCAGTACTTC.